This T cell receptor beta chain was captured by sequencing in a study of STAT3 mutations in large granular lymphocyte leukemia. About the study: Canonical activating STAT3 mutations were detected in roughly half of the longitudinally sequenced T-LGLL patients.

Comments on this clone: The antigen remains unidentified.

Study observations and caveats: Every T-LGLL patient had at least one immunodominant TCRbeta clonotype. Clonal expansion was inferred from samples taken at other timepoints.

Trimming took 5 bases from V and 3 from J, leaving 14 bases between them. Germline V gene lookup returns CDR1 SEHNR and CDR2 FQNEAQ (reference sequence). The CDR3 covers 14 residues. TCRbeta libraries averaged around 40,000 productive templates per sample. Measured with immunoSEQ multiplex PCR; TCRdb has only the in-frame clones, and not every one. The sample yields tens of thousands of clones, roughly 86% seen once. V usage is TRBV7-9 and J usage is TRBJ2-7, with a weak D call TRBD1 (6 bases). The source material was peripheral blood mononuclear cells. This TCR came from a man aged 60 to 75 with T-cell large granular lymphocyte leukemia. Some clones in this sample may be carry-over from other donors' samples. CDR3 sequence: CASSPSEGDYEQYF. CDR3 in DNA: TGTGCCAGCAGCCCGAGCGAGGGGGACTACGAGCAGTACTTC.